The 8 T cell receptor beta chains reported below all come from one sample, sequenced in a study of vaccination and CD4 T cells after COVID-19. Described treatment: roughly 10-day PBMC culture with coronavirus spike peptide pools or control peptides (ViraFEST assay). The antigens of these receptors remain unknown. At the Johns Hopkins FTIC core, DNA taken from cultured CD4+ T cells was sequenced by way of the Oncomine TCR Beta short-read assay. From the PCR reads, TCRdb called clonotypes with MiXCR, one entry per CDR3 protein. The sample carries approximately 20,000 distinct CDR3 sequences, more than 50% recorded once. The specimen sequenced was CD4+ T cells from blood, cultured in vitro. The receptor source for this set is a human donor who had recovered from COVID-19.

The CDR3 bases are TGCGCCAGCAGCCAAGGGCGGCAGGCGAGCTATGGCTACACCTTC. It translates to CASSQGRQASYGYTF. The chain carries TRBV4-1 and TRBJ1-2; D is uncertain. CDR3 length equals 15 residues. CDR1 and CDR2 (germline): MGHRA, YSYEKL. V was pared by 1 base and J by 4 bases, with 13 bases between.

This clonotype was detected only a few times. The rearrangement joins TRBV6-2 or TRBV6-3 to TRBJ1-1; 9 bases line up with TRBD1. V lost 2 bases and J lost 4; bases outside the gene matches: 11. CDR3 length: 17 amino acids. Germline CDR1 and CDR2: MNHEY and SVGEGT. The CDR3 DNA reads as TGTGCCAGCAGTTACCGACAGGGGGAGGATTTCGGCACTGAAGCTTTCTTT. Translated: CASSYRQGEDFGTEAFF.

J is TRBJ2-3 and V is TRBV19, with 9 bases lining up with TRBD1. J gave up 2 bases and V 4 bases, and 13 bases lay outside the gene matches. CDR1 is LNHDA, CDR2 SQIVND, per germline (reference sequence). This CDR3 comprises 18 residues. CDR3 sequence reads: CASSKNPWGQGLTDTQYF. Written as DNA, the CDR3 is TGTGCCAGTAGTAAGAACCCATGGGGACAGGGACTCACAGATACGCAGTATTTT.

The chain couples TRBV20-1 to TRBJ2-5, with D tentatively TRBD2 (7 bases). The CDR3 is 13 residues long. CDR1 and CDR2 (germline): DFQATT, SNEGSKA (reference sequence). Trimming pared 5 bases from V and 7 bases from J, leaving 17 bases between. CDR3 sequence reads: CSAWGGLPRTQYF. The CDR3 bases are TGCAGTGCTTGGGGGGGGCTGCCCAGGACCCAGTACTTC.

CDR3 sequence reads: CASSHRDTEAFF. The CDR3 nucleotides read TGTGCCAGCAGTCACAGGGACACTGAAGCTTTCTTT. J is TRBJ1-1 and V is TRBV6-1; a weak D match, TRBD1 (6 bases). The CDR3 runs to 12 residues. Germline lookup yields CDR1 MNHNS and CDR2 SASEGT. The ends were cut back, 5 bases at V and 3 bases at J, with 7 bases in the middle.

This clonotype came up once. The chain links TRBV20-1 to TRBJ2-3, with 8 bases aligning to TRBD2. CDR3 length: 16 amino acids. Germline values: CDR1 DFQATT, CDR2 SNEGSKA (reference sequence). The junction had 8 bases not matched to a gene; V was cut back by 0 bases and J by 3 bases. Written as DNA, the CDR3 is TGCAGTGCTAGAGATCCGGGGGGGGGAAGGACAGATACGCAGTATTTT. It yields the protein CSARDPGGGRTDTQYF.

The chain is built from TRBV7-2 and TRBJ2-7; D ambiguous. V was clipped by 5 bases and J by 0 bases, with 5 bases between them. Germline V gene data show CDR1 as SGHTA and CDR2 as FQGNSA. The CDR3 covers 12 residues. CDR3 region: CASSPPSYEQYF. The CDR3 DNA reads as TGTGCCAGCAGCCCCCCCTCCTACGAGCAGTACTTC. Supplemented by reference TRBV7-2 and TRBJ2-7, the full variable domain reads GAGVSQSPSNKVTEKGKDVELRCDPISGHTALYWYRQSLGQGLEFLIYFQGNSAPDKSGLPSDRFSAERTGGSVSTLTIQRTQQEDSAVYLCASSPPSYEQYFGPGTRLTVT.

The rearrangement uses TRBV7-9 and TRBJ1-5, with D tentatively TRBD1 (5 bases). CDR3 size: 14 residues. Germline CDR1 and CDR2: SEHNR and FQNEAQ (reference sequence). Trimming removed 9 bases at V and 7 bases at J, with 19 bases between. CDR3 sequence reads: CARRGGPRDQPQHF. CDR3 coding DNA: TGTGCCAGACGGGGGGGACCCCGAGACCAGCCCCAGCATTTT.